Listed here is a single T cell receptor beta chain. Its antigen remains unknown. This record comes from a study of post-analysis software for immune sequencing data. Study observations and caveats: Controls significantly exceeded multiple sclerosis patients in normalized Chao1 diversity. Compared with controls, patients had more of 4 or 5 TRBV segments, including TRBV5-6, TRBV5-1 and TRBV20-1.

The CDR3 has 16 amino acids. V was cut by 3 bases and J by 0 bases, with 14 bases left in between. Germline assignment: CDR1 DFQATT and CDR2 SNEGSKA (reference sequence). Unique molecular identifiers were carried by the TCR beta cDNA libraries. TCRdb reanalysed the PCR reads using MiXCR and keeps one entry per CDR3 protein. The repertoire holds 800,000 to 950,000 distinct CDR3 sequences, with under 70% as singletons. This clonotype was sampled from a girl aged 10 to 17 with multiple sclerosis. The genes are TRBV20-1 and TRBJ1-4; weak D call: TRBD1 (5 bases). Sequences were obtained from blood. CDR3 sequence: CSARVQGGPTNEKLFF. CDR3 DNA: TGCAGTGCTAGGGTGCAGGGAGGCCCAACTAATGAAAAACTGTTTTTT.